This section outlines one TCR beta chain sequence together with its context. Its target is unknown. Other DNA sequences in the same sample also yield this CDR3. The sample belongs to a study of shared clonotypes between healthy human individuals. Regarding the study as a whole: Shared clonotypes: about 4.6% naive CD4, around 3.7% naive CD8, 2.3% memory CD4, 0.35% to 0.5% memory CD8.

Looked up from germline, CDR1 is MNHEY and CDR2 is SVGAGI. The CDR3 totals 15 residues. Unmatched junction bases numbered 1, after V lost 3 bases and J lost 2 bases. Only in-frame clones appear in the TCRdb table, and some are missing; sequencing was by immunoSEQ multiplex PCR. The data contain some 500,000 clones, about 96% of them singletons. The receptor's source is a woman between 25 and 40 years old in good health. The chain is built from TRBV6-5 and TRBJ2-7; 13 positions match TRBD2. The sequenced material came from naive CD4+ T cells sorted from blood. Documented subset: CD45RA+ positively selected. Here the CDR3 reads CASSYGTSGTYEQYF. The CDR3 coding sequence is TGTGCCAGCAGTTATGGGACTAGCGGGACCTACGAGCAGTACTTC.